This is a list of T cell receptor beta chains from one sample in a study of blood T cells in healthy people across ages. From the 5' RACE reads, TCRdb called clonotypes with MiXCR, one entry per CDR3 protein. The data hold over a million distinct CDR3 sequences, with almost 60% observed a single time. Sequencing was done on a sample of blood. The receptors come from a man aged 18 to 30 in good health. CDR3s include the opening cysteine and the closing phenylalanine or tryptophan. D genes are given only for firm matches. Not all rows give a size; the values are once, few, many and, for expanded clones, a class.

J gene	V gene	clone size	D gene	CDR3 DNA	CDR3 protein
TRBJ2-1	TRBV5-6	-	TRBD2	TGTGCCAGCAGCTTGATGGGAGGGAACTCCTACAATGAGCAGTTCTTC	CASSLMGGNSYNEQFF
TRBJ2-7	TRBV4-1	few	TRBD2	TGCGCCAGCAGCCAATACCTAGCGGGAGGCCAGCAGTACTTC	CASSQYLAGGQQYF
TRBJ2-2	TRBV20-1	-	-	TGCAGTGCTAGTGACGGGACTCTTAACACCGGGGAGCTGTTTTTT	CSASDGTLNTGELFF
TRBJ1-5	TRBV2	-	-	TGTGCCAGCAGTGCGACAGGACAGCATCAGCCCCAGCATTTT	CASSATGQHQPQHF
TRBJ2-1	TRBV12-3/TRBV12-4	-	-	TGTGCCAGCAGTTCCCAACTACTGCCGGCCTACAATGAGCAGTTCTTC	CASSSQLLPAYNEQFF
TRBJ1-4	TRBV30	-	TRBD1	TGTGCCTGGGATGGGACAGGGAATGAAAAACTGTTTTTT	CAWDGTGNEKLFF
TRBJ1-2	TRBV12-3/TRBV12-4	-	-	TGCGCCAGCAGTTTAGAGTGGGGACTCTACACCTTC	CASSLEWGLYTF
TRBJ2-7	TRBV2	-	-	TGTGCCGTCGGAATGGGACCCTTTTACGAGCAGTACTTC	CAVGMGPFYEQYF
TRBJ2-5	TRBV5-5	-	TRBD1	TGTGCCAGCAGCTTGGCAGTGACAGGGGATTTTAGTAGTCTACAGTACTTC	CASSLAVTGDFSSLQYF
TRBJ2-1	TRBV7-9	-	-	TGTGCCAGCAGTCCTTTGCTTGAAAGGGGCCTCACCTTCAACAATGAGCAGTTCTTC	CASSPLLERGLTFNNEQFF
TRBJ2-1	TRBV4-2	-	-	TGTGCCAGCAGCCAAGGTTCGAGGACAGACGGTGAGCAGTTCTTC	CASSQGSRTDGEQFF